The clone carrying this T cell receptor (beta chain) was found once. This entry belongs to a study of blood T cell repertoires in COVID-19. Overall study: Researchers got acute and convalescent COVID-19 samples from the United States, Italy and Spain.

This CDR3 has 16 residues. V was pared by 4 bases and J by 1 base, with 7 bases of the junction left unmatched. Germline V gives CDR1 SGHTA, CDR2 FQGNSA. As processed by the authors: Nucleated cell counts were estimated from reference gene primer amplification. The method was immunoSEQ multiplex PCR; TCRdb's version includes in-frame clones alone and lacks a portion of them. V and J calls plus clone size are reproduced from that table; the DNA served to infer D and trimming. The sample records around 130,000 clones, more than 80% being singletons. This receptor was taken from a human donor in a cohort sampled during active COVID-19. This chain uses TRBV7-2 with TRBJ2-3, with 8 bases identical to TRBD2. The sample was peripheral blood. The CDR3 spells CASSSRREARTDTQYF. In DNA, the CDR3 is TGTGCCAGCAGCTCGAGGCGGGAGGCCCGCACAGATACGCAGTATTTT.